This T cell receptor beta chain was recovered during a study of control samples from healthy donors and cancer patients. Repertoires were generated with immunoSEQ multiplex PCR, while TCRdb's copy carries only in-frame clones and drops some. The sample has more than 85,000 clones, around 89% seen once. Germline CDR1 is LGHDT and CDR2 is YNNKEL (reference sequence). With 4 bases clipped from V and 4 bases from J, the junction kept 9 bases outside the gene matches. The CDR3 loop spans 16 amino acids. This chain joins TRBV3-1 (or the pseudogene TRBV3-2) and TRBJ2-1, with 8 nucleotides matching TRBD2. Sequenced input: PBMCs. The receptor was derived from an older woman with lung cancer. CDR3 sequence: CASSPSPGGAYNEQFF. CDR3 sequence (DNA): TGTGCCAGCAGCCCCTCGCCCGGGGGGGCTTACAATGAGCAGTTCTTC.